Presented here are 21 T cell receptor beta chains from one specimen sequenced in a study of regulatory T cells in long-lasting Graves disease. The time point here: persistent/refractory GD, antithyroid drugs over 5 years with positive TRAb. Generation of the TCR library employed RNA extracted from PBMCs. Arm-PCR of CDR3 regions and iRepertoire HTBI primers were the basis on which TCR beta libraries were built. TCRdb redid the calling of the multiplex PCR reads with MiXCR, one entry per CDR3 protein. This sample yields hundreds of thousands of distinct CDR3 sequences, of which around 20% are seen a single time; more than 20% belongs to the top ten. The starting material was peripheral blood mononuclear cells (PBMCs), obtained when the disease was refractory, from a patient treated with antithyroid drugs. The receptors shown here come from a female donor with Graves disease.

The chain carries TRBV10-2 and TRBJ1-3; weak D call: TRBD1 (5 bases). Germline CDR1 WSHSY, CDR2 SAAADI. This CDR3 has 14 residues. The ends were cut back, 10 bases at V and 1 base at J, with 14 bases in the middle. The CDR3 sequence is CATRGGVSGNTIYF. The CDR3 nucleotides read TGCGCCACCCGAGGAGGGGTTTCTGGAAACACCATATATTTT.

This clonotype was counted at least ten times. The V call is TRBV12-3 or TRBV12-4, the J call TRBJ1-1, with 7 bases matching TRBD1. J was trimmed by 0 bases and V by 5 bases; bases with no gene match: 3. The CDR3 loop spans 14 amino acids. For the CDR3, the DNA is TGTGCCAGCAGTCCCGGACAGGTGAACACTGAAGCTTTCTTT. Translated, it gives CASSPGQVNTEAFF.

The J gene is TRBJ2-1, the V gene TRBV18, with D hard to call. Between the trimmed V and J ends, which lost 0 bases and 5 bases, there was a span of 8 bases. CDR3 length: 14 residues. Germline V gene data show CDR1 as KGHSH and CDR2 as LQKENI. The CDR3 DNA sequence: TGTGCCAGCTCACCACCGGTGGCTGACAATGAGCAGTTCTTC. Translating gives CASSPPVADNEQFF.

The chain links TRBV10-1 to TRBJ1-6; D gene uncertain. Trimming stripped 3 bases from V and 12 bases from J, with 9 bases between. The CDR3 sequence is 12 residues long. Germline CDR1 is WNHNN and CDR2 is SYGVQD (reference sequence). CDR3 residues: CASSDPGQPLHF. CDR3 bases: TGCGCCAGCAGTGATCCGGGTCAACCCCTCCACTTT.

This clonotype was observed at least ten times. The CDR3, as DNA: TGTGCCAGCAGTTTAGGACTGAGAGAGACCCAGTACTTC. It codes for CASSLGLRETQYF. The genes are TRBV7-3 and TRBJ2-5, with D possibly being TRBD2 (5 bases). The V gene lost 6 bases and the J gene lost 4 bases, with 12 bases spanning the gap. The V gene's germline CDR1 is SGHTA and CDR2 FQGTGA. The CDR3 contains 13 residues. The full variable domain, with the rest looked up from reference TRBV7-3 and TRBJ2-5, is GAGVSQTPSNKVTEKGKYVELRCDPISGHTALYWYRQSLGQGPEFLIYFQGTGAADDSGLPNDRFFAVRPEGSVSTLKIQRTERGDSAVYLCASSLGLRETQYFGPGTRLLVL.

This clonotype was observed many times. The gene calls are TRBV12-3 or TRBV12-4 and TRBJ1-1, with no clear D. This CDR3 has 14 residues. Deletions cut 5 bases from V and 8 bases from J, with 18 bases between. The CDR3 DNA reads TGTGCCAGCAGTCCATCGCGGACGTTTCTCGAAGCTTTCTTT. It translates to CASSPSRTFLEAFF.

This chain links TRBV7-9 with TRBJ1-2; 7 bases are shared with TRBD1. Germline assignment: CDR1 SEHNR and CDR2 FQNEAQ (reference sequence). The CDR3 runs to 12 residues. V dropped 6 bases and J dropped 7; count of bases not matched to a gene: 5. CDR3 amino acids: CASRRDSAGYTF. The DNA for the CDR3 is TGTGCCAGCAGGCGGGACAGCGCTGGCTACACCTTC.

This clonotype was recorded only once. This rearrangement joins TRBV6-1 to TRBJ2-3; 9 bases are a match to TRBD2. The germline CDR1 and CDR2 sequences are MNHNS and SASEGT. The CDR3 extends over 15 amino acids. V lost 5 bases to trimming and J lost 4 bases; unmatched junction nucleotides: 7. CDR3: CASSKPGLAPDTQYF. In DNA form, the CDR3 reads TGTGCCAGCAGTAAACCGGGACTAGCCCCAGATACGCAGTATTTT.

This clonotype has only a few counts. The chain combines TRBV30 with TRBJ1-3; 9 positions match TRBD1. The CDR3 extends over 15 amino acids. J gave up 3 bases and V 1 base, and 4 bases lay outside the gene matches. The V gene's germline CDR1 is GTSNPN and CDR2 SVGIG (reference sequence). Here the CDR3 reads CAWSGWTGDGNTIYF. CDR3 DNA sequence: TGTGCCTGGAGTGGATGGACAGGGGATGGAAACACCATATATTTT.

This clonotype was observed a few times. The rearrangement joins TRBV6-1 to TRBJ2-2; D might be TRBD1 or TRBD2, each matching 5 bases. V dropped 7 bases and J dropped 9 bases, with 21 bases sitting between them. Germline loops: CDR1 MNHNS, CDR2 SASEGT. The CDR3 runs to 15 residues. CDR3 nucleotide sequence: TGTGCCAGCATTACCGACGGGGCACCAGGCTGGGAGCTGTTTTTT. Amino acid sequence: CASITDGAPGWELFF.

This clonotype was counted a few times. The chain links TRBV6-5 to TRBJ2-5, with D possibly TRBD1 on 6 matching bases. Trimming shortened V by 2 bases and J by 0 bases, and 13 bases separated the two germline ends. Per germline, CDR1 MNHEY and CDR2 SVGAGI. The CDR3 runs to 16 residues. The CDR3 DNA follows: TGTGCCAGCAGTTACCGCGACAGGCAAAACCAAGAGACCCAGTACTTC. Protein product: CASSYRDRQNQETQYF.

This clonotype was detected many times. V gene TRBV12-3 or TRBV12-4 combines with J gene TRBJ2-4; TRBD2 matches at 9 bases. The CDR3 is made up of 13 amino acids. Trimming removed 6 bases from V and 5 bases from J; junction bases left unmatched: 2. Here the CDR3 reads CASRRLAENIQYF. The CDR3 bases are TGTGCCAGCAGAAGACTAGCGGAAAACATTCAGTACTTC.

This clonotype was counted many times. The chain has TRBV2 and TRBJ2-5; 8 positions agree with TRBD1. Germline V gene lookup returns CDR1 SNHLY and CDR2 FYNNEI. The V gene end was trimmed by 3 bases and the J gene end by 2 bases; junction bases not matched to a gene: 8. The CDR3 has 16 amino acids. The CDR3 DNA sequence: TGTGCCAGCAGTGACCCTGACAGGGGTGGACAAGAGACCCAGTACTTC. Protein: CASSDPDRGGQETQYF.

This clonotype was detected ten times or more. The V gene is TRBV7-2, the J gene TRBJ1-2; 7 bases align to TRBD1. In germline, CDR1 is SGHTA, CDR2 FQGNSA. This CDR3 spans 14 amino acids. The J segment lost 2 bases and the V segment lost 6 bases, leaving 6 bases of the junction unmatched. CDR3 DNA sequence: TGTGCCAGCAGACGCTCAGGGGGAAACTATGGCTACACCTTC. Translating it yields CASRRSGGNYGYTF. Together with reference TRBV7-2 and TRBJ1-2, the CDR3 gives the full variable domain: GAGVSQSPSNKVTEKGKDVELRCDPISGHTALYWYRQSLGQGLEFLIYFQGNSAPDKSGLPSDRFSAERTGGSVSTLTIQRTQQEDSAVYLCASRRSGGNYGYTFGSGTRLTVV.

This clonotype was found a few times. V usage is TRBV20-1 and J usage is TRBJ2-7; 10 nucleotides line up with TRBD1. The CDR3 is 14 amino acids. J gave up 5 bases and V 6 bases, and 10 bases lay outside the gene matches. CDR1 is DFQATT, CDR2 SNEGSKA, per germline (reference sequence). This CDR3 is CSAIPGQGINEQYF. DNA of the CDR3: TGCAGTGCAATACCGGGACAGGGGATTAACGAGCAGTACTTC.

The genes are TRBV28 and TRBJ2-5, with a tentative D call TRBD2 (5 bases). The end of the DNA aligns better with TRBJ2-7, so the J call may be wrong. CDR1 MDHEN and CDR2 SYDVKM come from the germline V gene. This CDR3 comprises 15 residues. The chain's CDR3 is CASSGPGGPVYEQYF. In nucleotides, the CDR3 is TGTGCCAGCAGTGGCCCGGGCGGGCCGGTATACGAGCAGTACTTC.

The table lists this clonotype with many counts. The chain combines TRBV28 with TRBJ2-7; D ambiguous. The CDR3 contains 14 residues. CDR1 MDHEN and CDR2 SYDVKM come from the germline V gene. V shed 1 base and J shed 3 bases, with 10 bases lying between them. CDR3 in DNA: TGTGCCAGCAGTTTATTTTCCTCCTACTACGAGCAGTACTTC. Its protein is CASSLFSSYYEQYF.

This clonotype was counted between two and nine times. V gene TRBV28 combines with J gene TRBJ2-7, with 7 positions matching TRBD2. J gave up 0 bases and V 5 bases, and 10 bases lay outside the gene matches. The CDR3 loop spans 16 amino acids. Germline assignment: CDR1 MDHEN and CDR2 SYDVKM. The CDR3 DNA reads TGTGCCAGCAGTCCTCTGTGGGGCGGGAGCTCCTACGAGCAGTACTTC. This sequence encodes CASSPLWGGSSYEQYF.

The V gene is TRBV27, the J gene TRBJ2-7; weak D call: TRBD2 (7 bases). The CDR3 has 14 residues. CDR1 is MNHEY and CDR2 is SMNVEV in the germline V gene (reference sequence). V shed 0 bases and J shed 7 bases, with 13 bases lying between them. The CDR3 is CASSLSGGAREQYF. The CDR3 nucleotides are TGTGCCAGCAGTTTATCTGGGGGGGCGCGAGAGCAGTACTTC.

V is TRBV2 and J is TRBJ1-5, with D unclear. CDR1 and CDR2 (germline): SNHLY, FYNNEI. Trimming stripped 5 bases from V and 7 bases from J, with 18 bases between. This CDR3 has 15 residues. The CDR3, as DNA: TGTGCCAGCAGTTACTCATCGGATTCGGGACAGCCCCAGCATTTT. Protein sequence: CASSYSSDSGQPQHF.

This clonotype appeared a single time. The chain recombines TRBV14 with TRBJ1-2; D remains unclear. Germline V CDR1 and CDR2: SGHDN, FVKESK. There are 15 residues in the CDR3. Trimming removed 2 bases from V and 0 bases from J, with 10 bases in between. The CDR3 DNA reads TGTGCCAGCAGCCAATCCGGGCCATCTAACTATGGCTACACCTTC. Protein: CASSQSGPSNYGYTF.